Listed below are T cell receptor beta chains from one sample, sequenced in a study of CD8 T cells in ankylosing spondylitis. TCRdb processed the 5' RACE reads anew with MiXCR; each CDR3 protein has one entry. The repertoire includes approximately 220,000 distinct CDR3 sequences, approximately 24% of them detected once, and roughly 6.7% sits in the top ten. Sequenced sample: blood, either unsorted or a sorted T cell fraction (not recorded which). The receptors derive from a male donor with ankylosing spondylitis or in good health (not recorded which). Each CDR3 is given with its conserved first and last residue. Fields, in order: J gene, CDR3 length, D gene, V gene, clone size, CDR3 DNA, CDR3 protein. The D gene is left open where the match is weak. Clone sizes are given selectively: once, few, many, or a class where the clone is expanded.

>TRBJ2-7|12|TRBD2|TRBV29-1|many
TGCAGCGCAAGAGCGGGAGCAGGCGTGCAGTACTTC
CSARAGAGVQYF
>TRBJ1-6|15|-|TRBV10-3|-
TGTGCCATCACCCCCGGGCAGGGTGATAATTCACCCCTCCACTTT
CAITPGQGDNSPLHF
>TRBJ2-3|17|TRBD2|TRBV7-6|many
TGTGCCAGCAGCTTAGTTGCTAGCGGGGGATACACAGATACGCAGTATTTT
CASSLVASGGYTDTQYF
>TRBJ2-1|18|TRBD2|TRBV3-1|many
TGTGCCAGCAGCCAAGTGGGACTAGCGGGAGTTGTGGGCAATGAGCAGTTCTTC
CASSQVGLAGVVGNEQFF
>TRBJ2-2|15|TRBD2|TRBV7-8|many
TGTGCCAGCAGCTCAGCGGGGGCGAACACCGGGGAGCTGTTTTTT
CASSSAGANTGELFF
>TRBJ2-1|15|-|TRBV3-1|few
TGTGCCAGCAGCCTTACGGGTTCCACCTACAATGAGCAGTTCTTC
CASSLTGSTYNEQFF
>TRBJ1-5|13|-|TRBV20-1|-
TGCAGTGCTAGAAAGGGCGCAAGTCAGCCCCAGCATTTT
CSARKGASQPQHF
>TRBJ2-3|14|-|TRBV5-1|-
TGCGCCAGCAGCTTACGGGCTAGCACAGATACGCAGTATTTT
CASSLRASTDTQYF
>TRBJ2-5|13|-|TRBV29-1|many
TGCAGCGTTGATCCCCACGGGCGGGAGACCCAGTACTTC
CSVDPHGRETQYF
>TRBJ2-1|11|-|TRBV12-3/TRBV12-4|many
TGTGCCAGCACCTGGGGATCTGAGCAGTTCTTC
CASTWGSEQFF
>TRBJ2-1|17|TRBD2|TRBV29-1|many
TGCAGCGTCTCGGGACTAGCGGGAGGATTCTCCTACAATGAGCAGTTCTTC
CSVSGLAGGFSYNEQFF
>TRBJ2-3|16|TRBD2|TRBV29-1|-
TGCAGCGTTGATGATCCAGCGGGGGTTCTGCGCGATACGCAGTATTTT
CSVDDPAGVLRDTQYF
>TRBJ2-3|15|-|TRBV20-1|-
TGCAGTGCTAGAGATCTTGAGAGAGGCACAGATACGCAGTATTTT
CSARDLERGTDTQYF
>TRBJ2-3|15|TRBD2|TRBV3-1|-
TGTGCCAGCAGCCAAGCGGGAGGTGGCACAGATACGCAGTATTTT
CASSQAGGGTDTQYF
>TRBJ2-1|13|-|TRBV12-5|many
TGTGCTAGTGCCCCCGGGACTCGTAATGAGCAGTTCTTC
CASAPGTRNEQFF
>TRBJ1-1|15|-|TRBV20-1|-
TGCAGTGCTGTCCTACCAGGGCAAATGAACACTGAAGCTTTCTTT
CSAVLPGQMNTEAFF
>TRBJ2-5|14|-|TRBV15|few
TGTGCCACCAGCAGTGGGGGTACGGGAGAGACCCAGTACTTC
CATSSGGTGETQYF
>TRBJ2-1|15|TRBD2|TRBV24-1|many
TGTGCCACCAGCCAAAGCGGGACTCATGGGAATGAGCAGTTCTTC
CATSQSGTHGNEQFF
>TRBJ2-7|15|TRBD1|TRBV6-2/TRBV6-3|few
TGTGCCAGCAGTACAAGGACAGGGCGTTCCTACGAGCAGTACTTC
CASSTRTGRSYEQYF
>TRBJ2-3|18|TRBD2|TRBV6-1|many
TGTGCCAGCTCGCGGGGACTAGCGGCAATGGGGCACACAGATACGCAGTATTTT
CASSRGLAAMGHTDTQYF
>TRBJ2-1|16|TRBD2|TRBV29-1|many
TGCAGCGTCACTCGTGCTAGCGGTGCTTTGGACAATGAGCAGTTCTTC
CSVTRASGALDNEQFF
>TRBJ2-7|13|TRBD1|TRBV29-1|many
TGCAGCGTTCTGGGACAGGGAGCCTACGAGCAGTACTTC
CSVLGQGAYEQYF
>TRBJ2-7|13|-|TRBV20-1|few
TGCAGTGCAAGGGACTCTCAGGTCCACGAGCAGTACTTC
CSARDSQVHEQYF
>TRBJ2-7|14|TRBD1|TRBV20-1|few
TGCAGTGCTAGAGGACAGGGGGCGAACTACGAGCAGTACTTC
CSARGQGANYEQYF
>TRBJ2-2|15|-|TRBV19|-
TGTGCCAGTAGTATAGATCCCCCGAACACCGGGGAGCTGTTTTTT
CASSIDPPNTGELFF
>TRBJ2-1|18|TRBD2|TRBV5-5|many
TGTGCCAGCAGCTACGCGGGATTAGCGGGCTCCACCTACAATGAGCAGTTCTTC
CASSYAGLAGSTYNEQFF
>TRBJ2-3|15|TRBD2|TRBV20-1|many
TGCAGTGCTATGCCTCTCAGCGGGAAAGCAGATACGCAGTATTTT
CSAMPLSGKADTQYF
>TRBJ2-3|13|-|TRBV7-2|-
TGTGCCAGCAGCCTAGGCCCGCTGGATACGCAGTATTTT
CASSLGPLDTQYF
>TRBJ2-3|13|TRBD1|TRBV20-1|-
TGCAGTGCTAAAGAAGGACAGGATGATACGCAGTATTTT
CSAKEGQDDTQYF
>TRBJ2-7|14|TRBD1|TRBV5-1|-
TGCGCCAGCAGCACCGGACAGGGCAGCAACGAGCAGTACTTC
CASSTGQGSNEQYF
>TRBJ1-1|14|TRBD1|TRBV7-3|many
TGTGCCAGCAGCTTGACAGGGGGGAACGCTGAAGCTTTCTTT
CASSLTGGNAEAFF
>TRBJ2-7|15|-|TRBV9|few
TGTGCCAGCAGCGCAGAAACAGGGTATTCCTACGAGCAGTACTTC
CASSAETGYSYEQYF
>TRBJ2-1|18|TRBD2|TRBV5-1|many
TGCGCCAGCAGCTTGGGTGTGGTAGCGGGAGGAAGGAGCCATGAGCAGTTCTTC
CASSLGVVAGGRSHEQFF
>TRBJ2-7|13|TRBD1|TRBV18|-
TGTGCCAGCTCCACTGGGACAGGGCTCGAGCAGTACTTC
CASSTGTGLEQYF
>TRBJ2-1|15|-|TRBV20-1|-
TGCAGTGCTTCCAGTCCAGCGTTGGCCTACAATGAGCAGTTCTTC
CSASSPALAYNEQFF
>TRBJ1-2|12|-|TRBV5-1|-
TGCGCCAGCAGCTTGGAAGGGGATGGCTACACCTTC
CASSLEGDGYTF
>TRBJ2-3|14|TRBD2|TRBV20-1|many
TGCAGTGCTAGCCTCGGGGGGAGCACAGATACGCAGTATTTT
CSASLGGSTDTQYF
>TRBJ2-7|12|TRBD2|TRBV29-1|many
TGCAGCGTTGAGAGGGGAGGGAGCGAGCAGTACTTC
CSVERGGSEQYF
>TRBJ2-3|16|TRBD2|TRBV6-1|once
TGTGCCAGCAGGCCCATGATAGCGGGAGCCGGAGATACGCAGTATTTT
CASRPMIAGAGDTQYF
>TRBJ2-1|15|-|TRBV5-1|once
TGCGCCAGCAGCATCGGAGGGAACTCCTACAATGAGCAGTTCTTC
CASSIGGNSYNEQFF
>TRBJ2-7|16|-|TRBV11-2|-
TGTGCCAGCAGCTTTATACGGCGGGGCTTGGAGAACGAGCAGTACTTC
CASSFIRRGLENEQYF
>TRBJ2-2|16|TRBD2|TRBV6-1|-
TGTGCCAGCAGTGAAACGAGCGGGGTCAACACCGGGGAGCTGTTTTTT
CASSETSGVNTGELFF
>TRBJ2-1|16|-|TRBV29-1|many
TGCAGCGTTGTTTTCTCCGAGGCTAGCTCCTACAATGAGCAGTTCTTC
CSVVFSEASSYNEQFF
>TRBJ2-1|16|TRBD2|TRBV3-1|many
TGTGCCAGCAGCCCCTTTGGTAGCGGGAGTAGGAATGAGCAGTTCTTC
CASSPFGSGSRNEQFF
>TRBJ1-3|15|-|TRBV6-1|-
TGTGCCAGCAGGATGGACGGTAGCTCTGGAAACACCATATATTTT
CASRMDGSSGNTIYF